These 6 T cell receptor beta chains share one sample of origin, sequenced in a study of CD8+CD57+ T cells in acquired aplastic anemia. CDR3 and TCR beta VDJ profiling relied on genomic DNA as the template. TCRdb redid the calling of the reads with MiXCR, one entry per CDR3 protein. The table records a few hundred thousand distinct CDR3 sequences, roughly 35% of them present only once. Material: sorted CD4+, CD8+, or CD8+CD57+ T cells (not recorded which) from PBMCs. These TCRs come from a human donor in good health, serving as a control.

In DNA, the CDR3 is TGTGCTAGTGGTTTGCTGGCAGGTCATTTTAGATATGGCTACACCTTC. Translation: CASGLLAGHFRYGYTF. The chain combines TRBV12-5 with TRBJ1-2; no definite D call. CDR1 and CDR2 (germline): LGHNT, FRNRAP. The CDR3 sequence is 16 residues long. Trimming left V 2 bases short and J 5 bases short, with 18 bases between. Combining the CDR3 with reference TRBV12-5 and TRBJ1-2 gives the whole variable domain DARVTQTPRHKVTEMGQEVTMRCQPILGHNTVFWYRQTMMQGLELLAYFRNRAPLDDSGMPKDRFSAEMPDATLATLKIQPSEPRDSAVYFCASGLLAGHFRYGYTFGSGTRLTVV.

CDR3 amino acids: CASSRGGGGNRDTQYF. In DNA, the CDR3 is TGTGCCAGCAGTCGAGGGGGGGGGGGGAATCGAGATACGCAGTATTTT. The chain is built from TRBV12-3 or TRBV12-4 and TRBJ2-3; D is perhaps TRBD2 (7 bases). The CDR3 has 16 residues. Trimming left V 5 bases short and J 5 bases short, with 20 bases between.

This clonotype was observed a few times. The chain has TRBV6-2 or TRBV6-3 and TRBJ2-1; the match to TRBD2 covers 11 bases. The CDR3 is 19 amino acids. Germline V lookup: CDR1 MNHEY, CDR2 SVGEGT. J gave up 8 bases and V 2 bases, and 17 bases lay outside the gene matches. This CDR3 reads CASSYVRGRLAGGRDEQFF. The DNA of the CDR3 is TGTGCCAGCAGTTACGTACGGGGTAGGCTAGCGGGAGGTCGGGATGAGCAGTTCTTC.

Note on this clonotype: This may be a read error: a much more frequent sequence differs by one nucleotide. The limits of the CDR3 on the DNA are not certain, so only TCRdb's listed CDR3 is given. The chain combines TRBV10-3 with TRBJ1-2. With termini counted, the CDR3 has 14 amino acids. Per the germline V gene, CDR1 is ENHRY and CDR2 is SYGVKD. This CDR3 is CASRNRVANYGCTF.

This clonotype was detected once. One end of the junction fails to match germline, which may point to a read error. V gene TRBV15 combines with J gene TRBJ2-5; no definite D call. In germline, CDR1 is LNHNV, CDR2 YYDKDF (reference sequence). The CDR3 consists of 13 residues. The chain's CDR3 is CATGRDAPETQYF. CDR3 DNA sequence: TGTGCCACCGGCAGAGACGCCCCGGAGACCCAGTACTTC.

V gene TRBV11-2 combines with J gene TRBJ2-7; 9 positions match TRBD1. The V gene end was trimmed by 4 bases and the J gene end by 9 bases; junction bases not matched to a gene: 10. In germline, CDR1 is SGHAT, CDR2 FQNNGV. This CDR3 spans 14 amino acids. DNA for the CDR3: TGTGCCAGCAGCTCTAACAGGGGGCGGTTGGTGCAGTACTTC. It is translated as CASSSNRGRLVQYF.